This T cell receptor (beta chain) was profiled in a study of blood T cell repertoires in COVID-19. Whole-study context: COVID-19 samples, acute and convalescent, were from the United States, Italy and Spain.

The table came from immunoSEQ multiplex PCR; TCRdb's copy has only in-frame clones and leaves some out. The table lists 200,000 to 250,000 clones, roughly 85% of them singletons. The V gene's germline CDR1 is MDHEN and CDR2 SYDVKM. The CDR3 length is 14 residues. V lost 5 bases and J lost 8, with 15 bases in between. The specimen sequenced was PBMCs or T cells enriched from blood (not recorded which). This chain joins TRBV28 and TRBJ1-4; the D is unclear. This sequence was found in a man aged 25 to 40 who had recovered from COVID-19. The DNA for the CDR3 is TGTGCCAGCAGTCCGGCGGGAGGGTACGAAAAACTGTTTTTT. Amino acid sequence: CASSPAGGYEKLFF.